Given below is one T cell receptor (beta chain) in context. Its antigen is currently unknown. Clones were read by immunoSEQ multiplex PCR, and TCRdb kept only the in-frame ones, dropping some. The data show 150,000 to 200,000 clones, about nine tenths seen once. This entry is derived from a study of cytomegalovirus exposure and HLA in healthy donors. Whole-study findings and limits: Many donors carried some public TCRs, although rarity characterized most TCR sequences.

Sequencing was performed on PBMCs. The receptor was derived from a man younger than 35 in good health and CMV-seropositive.

CDR3 region: CASSQDVRWGLAGESYEQYF. In DNA form, the CDR3 reads TGTGCCAGCAGCCAAGACGTAAGGTGGGGACTAGCGGGAGAGTCCTACGAGCAGTACTTC. The chain links TRBV4-2 to TRBJ2-7; 14 nucleotides agree with TRBD2. The germline CDR1 and CDR2 sequences are LGHNA and YNFKEQ. The J segment lost 1 base and the V segment lost 0 bases, leaving 11 bases of the junction unmatched. This CDR3 contains 20 residues.